A selection of T cell receptor beta chains follows, all from one sample in a study of technical replicates of blood from several donors. Only in-frame clones appear in the TCRdb table, and some are missing; sequencing was by immunoSEQ multiplex PCR. The sample carries roughly 80,000 clones, roughly nine tenths recorded once. Sequenced material: T cells isolated from PBMCs. These receptors all come from a human donor in good health. The CDR3 runs from the conserved cysteine through the conserved F or W.

cdr3_length v_call cdr3_aa
15 TRBV5-1 CASSSGTGGYYGYTF
15 TRBV5-1 CASSLAGGQNTEAFF
15 TRBV5-1 CASSTQGKEGEKLFF
13 TRBV2 CASQSWADSPLHF
15 TRBV6-1 CASSEALLSGGTQYF
14 TRBV4-1 CASSQDSGWETQYF
14 TRBV2 CASSVETGDSEQYF
15 TRBV28 CASSIPTGGGKPQHF
14 TRBV6-5 CASSPDSPGLGAFF
14 TRBV10-3 CALRSGGDSYEQYF
15 TRBV5-4 CASSLDTNSGNTIYF
19 TRBV19 CASSSRNRGIGSGANVLTF
15 TRBV5-4 CASSSLAEKDRTQYF
19 TRBV21-1 CASSKGVGTGSSYNSPLHF
14 TRBV5-1 CASRPDSNQETQYF
13 TRBV6-5 CASSYVSGEGYTF
14 TRBV19 CASSITGGNQPQHF
16 TRBV5-4 CASSLLTASSYNEQFF